The 7 T cell receptor beta chains below all came from one sample that was sequenced in a study of cytomegalovirus exposure and HLA in healthy donors. Amplification used 60 Vbeta primers and 13 Jbeta primers. This table comes from immunoSEQ multiplex PCR, and its TCRdb copy is limited to in-frame clones, with some not included. The sample lists 200,000 to 250,000 clones; 82% were seen once. Source material: PBMCs. The source of these receptors is a woman between 40 and 50 years old in good health and CMV-seropositive.

V and J are TRBV11-2 and TRBJ2-4; a possible D gene is TRBD2 (8 bases). The ends were cut back, 5 bases at V and 5 bases at J, with 19 bases in the middle. This CDR3 is built from 16 residues. Germline V gene lookup returns CDR1 SGHAT and CDR2 FQNNGV. CDR3: CASSPSSGRGQNIQYF. The CDR3 nucleotides are TGTGCCAGCAGCCCGTCCTCCGGGAGGGGGCAAAACATTCAGTACTTC.

As regards this clone: The same CDR3 also results from other DNA sequences found in this sample. The V call is TRBV13, the J call TRBJ1-4; D unclear. CDR1 and CDR2 from the germline V gene are PRHDT and FYEKMQ (reference sequence). This CDR3 contains 16 residues. With 4 bases removed from V and 5 bases from J, the gap between germline ends came to 17 bases. The CDR3 nucleotides read TGTGCCAGCAGCTCCTATGCGGCGGCTGAGAATGAAAAACTGTTTTTT. Protein sequence: CASSSYAAAENEKLFF.

This clone was seen just once. The chain joins TRBV4-2 to TRBJ2-1, with 11 bases lining up with TRBD2. There are 17 residues in the CDR3. The V and J ends lost 0 bases and 2 bases, in that order; junction bases with no gene match: 3. CDR1 is LGHNA, CDR2 YNFKEQ, per germline. CDR3 sequence reads: CASSQDLAGGPYNEQFF. Written as DNA, the CDR3 is TGTGCCAGCAGCCAAGATCTAGCGGGGGGCCCCTACAATGAGCAGTTCTTC.

This chain joins TRBV10-3 and TRBJ2-1; 13 nucleotides match TRBD2. The germline V gene has CDR1 ENHRY and CDR2 SYGVKD. V dropped 6 bases and J dropped 2; count of bases not matched to a gene: 7. CDR3 size: 17 residues. CDR3 coding DNA: TGTGCCATCAGGACTAGCGGGGGGAAGAACCCCTACAATGAGCAGTTCTTC. It translates to CAIRTSGGKNPYNEQFF.

The CDR3 region is CASSIVIRAGGAEGYTF. In DNA, the CDR3 is TGTGCCAGTAGTATAGTCATACGGGCAGGGGGCGCGGAAGGCTACACCTTC. This chain links TRBV19 with TRBJ1-2; 8 bases align to TRBD1. Unmatched junction bases numbered 15, after V lost 1 base and J lost 8 bases. The CDR3 contains 17 residues. CDR1 is LNHDA and CDR2 is SQIVND in the germline V gene (reference sequence).

The rearrangement links TRBV27 to TRBJ2-2, with TRBD2 identical over 7 bases. Germline-derived CDR1 and CDR2 are MNHEY and SMNVEV (reference sequence). Trimming cost V 4 bases and J 6 bases; bases outside gene matches: 8. The CDR3 is made up of 15 amino acids. The CDR3 sequence: CASSSRGSPPGELFF. The DNA for the CDR3 is TGTGCCAGCAGTTCTCGCGGGAGCCCTCCCGGGGAGCTGTTTTTT.

The CDR3 DNA is TGTGCCAGCAGCCAACGGGGATGGCCCTACGAGCAGTACTTC. Encoded protein: CASSQRGWPYEQYF. The chain couples TRBV11-3 to TRBJ2-7; TRBD2 might be the D (5 bases). V dropped 5 bases and J dropped 2 bases, with 13 bases sitting between them. The CDR3 extends over 14 amino acids. The germline gives CDR1 SGHNT, CDR2 YENEEA.